This TCR beta chain was documented in a study of patients and donors after allogeneic stem cell transplantation. Per the germline V gene, CDR1 is SGHKS and CDR2 is YYEKEE (reference sequence). Trimming removed 2 bases from V and 0 bases from J, with 12 bases in between. This CDR3 is 16 amino acids long. One entry per CDR3 protein results from TCRdb running MiXCR on the RT-PCR reads. The data show approximately 150,000 distinct CDR3 sequences, over 25% seen once. This chain links TRBV5-5 with TRBJ2-1; no definite D call. This sequence was found in a human donor who was either an allogeneic HSCT recipient or a stem cell or donor lymphocyte infusion donor (not recorded which). It is not recorded whose cells these are; they may come from a transplant donor. Specimen: blood, either unsorted or a sorted T cell fraction (not recorded which). The DNA for the CDR3 is TGTGCCAGCAGCTTAGGCCCAGCGAGCTCCTACAATGAGCAGTTCTTC. Translation gives CASSLGPASSYNEQFF.